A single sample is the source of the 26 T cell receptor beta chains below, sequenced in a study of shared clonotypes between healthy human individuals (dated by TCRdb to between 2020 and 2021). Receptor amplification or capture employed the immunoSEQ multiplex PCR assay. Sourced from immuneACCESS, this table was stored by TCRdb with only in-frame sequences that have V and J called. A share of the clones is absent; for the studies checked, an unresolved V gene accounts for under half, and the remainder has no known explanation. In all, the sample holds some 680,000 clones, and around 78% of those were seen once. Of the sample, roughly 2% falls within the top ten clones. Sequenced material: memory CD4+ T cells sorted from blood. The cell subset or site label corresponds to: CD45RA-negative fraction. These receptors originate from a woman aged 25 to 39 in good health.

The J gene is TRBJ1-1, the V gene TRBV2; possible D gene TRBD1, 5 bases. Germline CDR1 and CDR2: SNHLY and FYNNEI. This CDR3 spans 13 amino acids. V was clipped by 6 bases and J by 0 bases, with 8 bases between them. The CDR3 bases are TGTGCCAGCAGGGGGGTCGTGAACACTGAAGCTTTCTTT. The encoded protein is CASRGVVNTEAFF.

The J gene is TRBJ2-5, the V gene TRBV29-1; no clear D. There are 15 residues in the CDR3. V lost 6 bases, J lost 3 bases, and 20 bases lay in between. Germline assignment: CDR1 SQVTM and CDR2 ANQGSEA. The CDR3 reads CSVTQLAGWEETQYF. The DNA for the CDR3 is TGCAGCGTCACCCAACTGGCAGGATGGGAAGAGACCCAGTACTTC.

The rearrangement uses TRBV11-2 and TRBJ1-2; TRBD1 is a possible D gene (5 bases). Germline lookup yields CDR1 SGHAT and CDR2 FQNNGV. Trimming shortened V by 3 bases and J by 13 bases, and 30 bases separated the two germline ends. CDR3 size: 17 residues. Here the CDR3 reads CASSLIGQVTHQGLCTF. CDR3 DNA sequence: TGTGCCAGCAGCTTGATTGGGCAGGTGACCCACCAGGGCCTCTGCACCTTC.

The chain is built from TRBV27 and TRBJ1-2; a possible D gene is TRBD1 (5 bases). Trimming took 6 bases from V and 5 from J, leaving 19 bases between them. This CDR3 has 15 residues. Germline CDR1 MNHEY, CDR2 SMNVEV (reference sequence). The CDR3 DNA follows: TGTGCCAGCAGCCGGGCAGGGCAGGGCGCGTATGGCTACACCTTC. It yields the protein CASSRAGQGAYGYTF.

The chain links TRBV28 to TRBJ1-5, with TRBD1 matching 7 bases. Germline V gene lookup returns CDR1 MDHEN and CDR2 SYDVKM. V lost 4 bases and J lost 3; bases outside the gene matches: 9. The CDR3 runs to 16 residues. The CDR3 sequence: CASSSRQGGVNQPQHF. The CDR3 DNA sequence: TGTGCCAGCAGTTCACGACAGGGAGGTGTCAATCAGCCCCAGCATTTT.

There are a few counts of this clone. CDR3 in amino acids: CAISEGAADSYEQYF. For the CDR3, the DNA is TGTGCCATCAGCGAGGGAGCAGCGGACTCCTACGAGCAGTACTTC. This sequence joins TRBV10-3 and TRBJ2-7; weak D call: TRBD2 (5 bases). CDR1 and CDR2 (germline): ENHRY, SYGVKD. V dropped 6 bases and J dropped 0 bases, with 15 bases sitting between them. The CDR3 has 15 residues.

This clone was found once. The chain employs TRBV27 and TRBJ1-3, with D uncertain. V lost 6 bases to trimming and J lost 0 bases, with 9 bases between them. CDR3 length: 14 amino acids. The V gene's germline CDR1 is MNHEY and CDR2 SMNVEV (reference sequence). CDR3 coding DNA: TGTGCCAGCAGAAAGACCAGCTCTGGAAACACCATATATTTT. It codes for CASRKTSSGNTIYF.

This CDR3 reads CAWIKTSGFSYEQYF. CDR3 nucleotides: TGTGCCTGGATTAAGACTAGCGGATTCTCCTACGAGCAGTACTTC. The V call is TRBV30, the J call TRBJ2-7, with TRBD2 identical over 9 bases. Germline V lookup: CDR1 GTSNPN, CDR2 SVGIG (reference sequence). Trimming took 4 bases from V and 0 from J; bases not matched to a gene: 7. The CDR3 spans 15 residues.

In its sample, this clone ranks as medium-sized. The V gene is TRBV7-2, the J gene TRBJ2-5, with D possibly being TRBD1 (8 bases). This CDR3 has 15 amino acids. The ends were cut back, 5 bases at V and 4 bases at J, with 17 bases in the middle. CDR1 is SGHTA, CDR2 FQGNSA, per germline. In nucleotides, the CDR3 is TGTGCCAGCAGCCGACAGACAGGGGAGGGAGAGACCCAGTACTTC. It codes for CASSRQTGEGETQYF.

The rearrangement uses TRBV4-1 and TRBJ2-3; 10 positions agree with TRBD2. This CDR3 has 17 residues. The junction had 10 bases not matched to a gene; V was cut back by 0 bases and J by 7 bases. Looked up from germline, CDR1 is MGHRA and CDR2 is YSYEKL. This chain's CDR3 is CASSQDPPSGSRNTQYF. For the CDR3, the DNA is TGCGCCAGCAGCCAAGATCCCCCTAGCGGGAGTAGGAATACGCAGTATTTT.

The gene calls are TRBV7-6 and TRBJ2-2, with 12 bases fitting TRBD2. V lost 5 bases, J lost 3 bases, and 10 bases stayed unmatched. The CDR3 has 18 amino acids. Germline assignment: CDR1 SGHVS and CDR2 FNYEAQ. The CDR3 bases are TGTGCCAGCAGCAAGGGACGGACTAGCGGGGCCTACACCGGGGAGCTGTTTTTT. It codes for CASSKGRTSGAYTGELFF.

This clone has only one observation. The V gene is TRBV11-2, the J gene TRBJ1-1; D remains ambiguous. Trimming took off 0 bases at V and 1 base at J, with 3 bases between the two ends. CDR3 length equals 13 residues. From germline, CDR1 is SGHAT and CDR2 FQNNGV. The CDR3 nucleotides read TGTGCCAGCAGCTTAGAACAGAACACTGAAGCTTTCTTT. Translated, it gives CASSLEQNTEAFF.

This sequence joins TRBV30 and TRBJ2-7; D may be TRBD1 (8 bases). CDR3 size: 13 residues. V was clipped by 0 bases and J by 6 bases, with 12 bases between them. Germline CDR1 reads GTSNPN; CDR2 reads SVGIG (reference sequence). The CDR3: CAWSVQGGSEQYF. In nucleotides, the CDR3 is TGTGCCTGGAGTGTACAGGGGGGGAGCGAGCAGTACTTC.

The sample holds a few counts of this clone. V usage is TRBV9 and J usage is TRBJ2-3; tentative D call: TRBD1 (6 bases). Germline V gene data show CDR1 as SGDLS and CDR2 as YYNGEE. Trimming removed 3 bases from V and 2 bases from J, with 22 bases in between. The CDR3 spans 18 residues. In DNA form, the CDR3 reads TGTGCCAGCAGCGCCGGGACACTTTCACGTTCTTCCACAGATACGCAGTATTTT. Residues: CASSAGTLSRSSTDTQYF.

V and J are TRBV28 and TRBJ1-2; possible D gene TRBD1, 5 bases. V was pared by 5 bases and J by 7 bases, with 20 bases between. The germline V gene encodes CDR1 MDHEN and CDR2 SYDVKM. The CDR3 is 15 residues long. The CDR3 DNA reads TGTGCCAGCAGTGGTCAGGGCTTATATGAGGGTGGCTACACCTTC. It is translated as CASSGQGLYEGGYTF.

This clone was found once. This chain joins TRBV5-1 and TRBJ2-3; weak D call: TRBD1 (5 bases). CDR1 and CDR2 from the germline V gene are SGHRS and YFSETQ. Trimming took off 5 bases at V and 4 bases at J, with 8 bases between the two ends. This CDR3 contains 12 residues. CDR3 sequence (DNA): TGCGCCAGCAGTTCAGGGTCAGATACGCAGTATTTT. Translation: CASSSGSDTQYF.

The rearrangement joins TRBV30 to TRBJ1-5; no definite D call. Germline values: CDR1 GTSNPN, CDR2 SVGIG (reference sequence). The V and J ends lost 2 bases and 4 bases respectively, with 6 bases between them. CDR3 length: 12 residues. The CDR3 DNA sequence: TGTGCCTGGAGTTTGACAAATCAGCCCCAGCATTTT. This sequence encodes CAWSLTNQPQHF. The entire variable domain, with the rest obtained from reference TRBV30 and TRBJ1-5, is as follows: SQTIHQWPATLVQPVGSPLSLECTVEGTSNPNLYWYRQAAGRGLQLLFYSVGIGQISSEVPQNLSASRPQDRQFILSSKKLLLSDSGFYLCAWSLTNQPQHFGDGTRLSIL.

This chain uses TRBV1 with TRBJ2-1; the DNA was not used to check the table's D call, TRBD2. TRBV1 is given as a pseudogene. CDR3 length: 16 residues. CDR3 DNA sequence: TGCACCAGCAGCCGGGGGAGACTAGCGGGAAATAATGAGCAGTTCTTC. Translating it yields CTSSRGRLAGNNEQFF.

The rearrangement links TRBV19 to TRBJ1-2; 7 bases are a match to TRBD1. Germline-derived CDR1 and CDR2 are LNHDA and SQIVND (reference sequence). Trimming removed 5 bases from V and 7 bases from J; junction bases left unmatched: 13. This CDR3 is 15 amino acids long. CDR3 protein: CASSVNQQGRGGYTF. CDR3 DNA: TGTGCCAGTAGTGTAAATCAACAGGGGCGCGGTGGCTACACCTTC. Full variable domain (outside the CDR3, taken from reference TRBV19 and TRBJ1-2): DGGITQSPKYLFRKEGQNVTLSCEQNLNHDAMYWYRQDPGQGLRLIYYSQIVNDFQKGDIAEGYSVSREKKESFPLTVTSAQKNPTAFYLCASSVNQQGRGGYTFGSGTRLTVV.

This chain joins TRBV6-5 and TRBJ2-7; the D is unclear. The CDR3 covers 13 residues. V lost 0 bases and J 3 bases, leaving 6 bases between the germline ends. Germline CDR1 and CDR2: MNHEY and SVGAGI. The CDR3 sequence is CASSYSRFYEQYF. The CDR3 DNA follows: TGTGCCAGCAGTTACTCGAGATTCTACGAGCAGTACTTC.

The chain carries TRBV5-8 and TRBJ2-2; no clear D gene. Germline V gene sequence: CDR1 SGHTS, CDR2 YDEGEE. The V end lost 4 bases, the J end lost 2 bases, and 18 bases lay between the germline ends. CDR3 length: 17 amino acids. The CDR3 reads CASSNSRATDNTGELFF. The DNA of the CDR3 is TGTGCCAGCAGCAATTCCCGGGCCACAGATAACACCGGGGAGCTGTTTTTT.

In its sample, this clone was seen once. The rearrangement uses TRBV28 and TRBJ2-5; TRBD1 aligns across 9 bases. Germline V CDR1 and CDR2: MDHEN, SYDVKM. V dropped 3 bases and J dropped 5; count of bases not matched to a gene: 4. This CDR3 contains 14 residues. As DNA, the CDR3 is TGTGCCAGCAGTTTTGTTGGACAGGGGGAGACCCAGTACTTC. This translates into CASSFVGQGETQYF.

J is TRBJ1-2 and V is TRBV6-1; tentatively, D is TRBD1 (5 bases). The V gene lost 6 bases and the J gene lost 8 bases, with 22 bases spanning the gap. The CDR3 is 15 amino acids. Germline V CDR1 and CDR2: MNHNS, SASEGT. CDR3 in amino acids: CASRQGPGRSEGYTF. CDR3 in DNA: TGTGCCAGCAGACAAGGACCAGGGAGGAGTGAGGGCTACACCTTC.

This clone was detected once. In DNA, the CDR3 is TGTGCCAGCAGCCCATGGACTAGCGCAGAGACCCAGTACTTC. It encodes CASSPWTSAETQYF. V is TRBV9 and J is TRBJ2-5; TRBD2 matches at 9 bases. CDR3 length: 14 residues. The germline CDR1 and CDR2 sequences are SGDLS and YYNGEE. J lost 4 bases, V lost 4 bases, and 5 bases had no gene match.

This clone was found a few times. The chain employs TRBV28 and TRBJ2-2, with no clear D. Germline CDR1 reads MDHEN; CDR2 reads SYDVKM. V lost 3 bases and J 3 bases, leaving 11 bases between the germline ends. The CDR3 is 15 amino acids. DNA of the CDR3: TGTGCCAGCAGTTTTAGCCTAAGGTACACCGGGGAGCTGTTTTTT. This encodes CASSFSLRYTGELFF.

This CDR3 is CASRSGFLGEKLFF. DNA for the CDR3: TGTGCCAGCAGATCAGGGTTTTTGGGTGAAAAACTGTTTTTT. The rearrangement links TRBV27 to TRBJ1-4, with a weak D call TRBD1 (5 bases). Trimming left V 6 bases short and J 7 bases short, with 15 bases between. The CDR3 length is 14 residues. Germline V gives CDR1 MNHEY, CDR2 SMNVEV (reference sequence). The variable domain in full, completed from reference TRBV27 and TRBJ1-4, reads EAQVTQNPRYLITVTGKKLTVTCSQNMNHEYMSWYRQDPGLGLRQIYYSMNVEVTDKGDVPEGYKVSRKEKRNFPLILESPSPNQTSLYFCASRSGFLGEKLFFGSGTQLSVL.